This is a list of T cell receptor beta chains from one sample in a study of radiation and T cells in renal cell carcinoma. Only in-frame clones appear in the TCRdb table, and some are missing; sequencing was by immunoSEQ multiplex PCR. The sample lists approximately 120,000 clones, roughly 80% occurring once. The sample in question was blood, obtained from a patient whose treatment included radiotherapy and nephrectomy. All receptors come from a woman aged 55-69 years with renal cell carcinoma. The CDR3 runs from the conserved cysteine through the conserved F or W. The order of the fields is J gene, D gene, V gene, clone size, CDR3 DNA, CDR3 protein. The D gene is left open where the match is weak. Not all rows give a size; the values are once, few, many and, for expanded clones, a class.

j_call: TRBJ2-1; d_call: TRBD1; v_call: TRBV19; clone_size: NA; cdr3_nt: TGTGCCAGTAGTCGGGCAGGGGGCACCTACAATGAGCAGTTCTTC; cdr3_aa: CASSRAGGTYNEQFF
j_call: TRBJ2-1; d_call: NA; v_call: TRBV7-2; clone_size: NA; cdr3_nt: TGTGCCAGCAGCTTAGGAAGCAGAATCTCCTACAATGAGCAGTTCTTC; cdr3_aa: CASSLGSRISYNEQFF
j_call: TRBJ2-7; d_call: TRBD1; v_call: TRBV18; clone_size: NA; cdr3_nt: TGTGCCAGCTCACCAGGAAACAGGGGGCGATACGAGCAGTACTTC; cdr3_aa: CASSPGNRGRYEQYF
j_call: TRBJ2-7; d_call: NA; v_call: TRBV6-1; clone_size: NA; cdr3_nt: TGTGCCAGCAGTCTAGACCGCGGTGGAGAGCAGTACTTC; cdr3_aa: CASSLDRGGEQYF
j_call: TRBJ2-7; d_call: TRBD2; v_call: TRBV9; clone_size: NA; cdr3_nt: TGTGCCAGCAGCGTAAATAGCGGGGGGGCCTACGAGCAGTACTTC; cdr3_aa: CASSVNSGGAYEQYF
j_call: TRBJ2-1; d_call: TRBD2; v_call: TRBV11-2; clone_size: NA; cdr3_nt: TGTGCCAGCAGCATAAGACTAGCGGGAGGTAATGAGCAGTTCTTC; cdr3_aa: CASSIRLAGGNEQFF
j_call: TRBJ1-1; d_call: NA; v_call: TRBV27; clone_size: NA; cdr3_nt: TGTGCCAGCAGTTTTTTGAGGGGTGCTGAAGCTTTCTTT; cdr3_aa: CASSFLRGAEAFF
j_call: TRBJ1-1; d_call: NA; v_call: TRBV21-1; clone_size: NA; cdr3_nt: NA; cdr3_aa: CASSKDVGGGNTEAFF
j_call: TRBJ1-1; d_call: TRBD1; v_call: TRBV6-6; clone_size: few; cdr3_nt: TGTGCCAGCAGAAACAGGGGGACTGAAGCTTTCTTT; cdr3_aa: CASRNRGTEAFF
j_call: TRBJ2-1; d_call: TRBD2; v_call: TRBV11-2; clone_size: NA; cdr3_nt: TGTGCCAGCAGCCATCTAGCGGGAGGAAGGAATGAGCAGTTCTTC; cdr3_aa: CASSHLAGGRNEQFF
j_call: TRBJ1-3; d_call: NA; v_call: TRBV5-1; clone_size: NA; cdr3_nt: TGCGCCAGCAGCTCCAACGCAGGGCTCTCTGGAAACACCATATATTTT; cdr3_aa: CASSSNAGLSGNTIYF
j_call: TRBJ2-5; d_call: NA; v_call: TRBV7-9; clone_size: many; cdr3_nt: TGTGCCACCTCCGGGGATTTGAAGACCCAGTACTTC; cdr3_aa: CATSGDLKTQYF
j_call: TRBJ2-2; d_call: NA; v_call: TRBV5-1; clone_size: NA; cdr3_nt: TGCGCCAGCAGCTTCGGTGGGAACACCGGGGAGCTGTTTTTT; cdr3_aa: CASSFGGNTGELFF
j_call: TRBJ1-3; d_call: TRBD1; v_call: TRBV7-9; clone_size: NA; cdr3_nt: TGTGCCAGCAGCTTAGGATATGGGACAGACACCCGCCTTACATTT; cdr3_aa: CASSLGYGTDTRLTF
j_call: TRBJ1-4; d_call: NA; v_call: TRBV28; clone_size: medium-sized; cdr3_nt: TGTGCCAGCATCCCCCACCCAGGGTCGAACGAAAAACTGTTTTTT; cdr3_aa: CASIPHPGSNEKLFF
j_call: TRBJ1-5; d_call: NA; v_call: TRBV4-1; clone_size: NA; cdr3_nt: TGCGCCAGCAGCCAAGAACCCAGGGGATTTGCGCAGCCCCAGCATTTT; cdr3_aa: CASSQEPRGFAQPQHF
j_call: TRBJ1-4; d_call: TRBD1; v_call: TRBV19; clone_size: NA; cdr3_nt: TGTGCCAGTAGTACCTCAGGGGGCGGTGAAAAACTGTTTTTT; cdr3_aa: CASSTSGGGEKLFF
j_call: TRBJ1-2; d_call: TRBD1; v_call: TRBV10-3; clone_size: NA; cdr3_nt: TGTGCCATCAGTGGGTCTCGGCAGGGGGCCGGCTACACCTTC; cdr3_aa: CAISGSRQGAGYTF
j_call: TRBJ2-2; d_call: NA; v_call: TRBV5-1; clone_size: few; cdr3_nt: TGCGCCAGCAGCTTGGACACGAACACCGGGGAGCTGTTTTTT; cdr3_aa: CASSLDTNTGELFF
j_call: TRBJ2-3; d_call: NA; v_call: TRBV27; clone_size: NA; cdr3_nt: TGTGCCAGCAGTACAATTCTTCAGGGGATGAGGCAGTATTTT; cdr3_aa: CASSTILQGMRQYF
j_call: TRBJ1-1; d_call: NA; v_call: TRBV5-4; clone_size: once; cdr3_nt: TGTGCCAGCAGCCCAGGGACTGCATCGAACACTGAAGCTTTCTTT; cdr3_aa: CASSPGTASNTEAFF
j_call: TRBJ1-2; d_call: NA; v_call: TRBV6-5; clone_size: NA; cdr3_nt: TGTGCCAGCACCGAACAGGGTGGCGGCTATGGCTACACCTTC; cdr3_aa: CASTEQGGGYGYTF
j_call: TRBJ1-1; d_call: NA; v_call: TRBV5-1; clone_size: NA; cdr3_nt: TGCGCCAGCAGCTTAGGTGGAGGTACGAACACTGAAGCTTTCTTT; cdr3_aa: CASSLGGGTNTEAFF
j_call: TRBJ2-2; d_call: NA; v_call: TRBV28; clone_size: NA; cdr3_nt: TGTGCCAGCAGTTCCCCAAACACCGGGGAGCTGTTTTTT; cdr3_aa: CASSSPNTGELFF
j_call: TRBJ1-5; d_call: TRBD1; v_call: TRBV19; clone_size: NA; cdr3_nt: TGTGCCAGTAGCGGAATGATCTGGACAGGGGTATATAGCAATCAGCCCCAGCATTTT; cdr3_aa: CASSGMIWTGVYSNQPQHF
j_call: TRBJ1-3; d_call: NA; v_call: TRBV2; clone_size: many; cdr3_nt: TGTGCCAGCAGTGAAGCGGGCAGGGGCCCTGGAAACACCATATATTTT; cdr3_aa: CASSEAGRGPGNTIYF
j_call: TRBJ1-2; d_call: TRBD1; v_call: TRBV6-5; clone_size: few; cdr3_nt: TGTGCCAGCGTTGCAGGGGGTGCTAACTATGGCTACACCTTC; cdr3_aa: CASVAGGANYGYTF
j_call: TRBJ1-3; d_call: NA; v_call: TRBV30; clone_size: NA; cdr3_nt: TGTGCCTGGACCCCGTCCAGGGGTTCTGGAAACACCATATATTTT; cdr3_aa: CAWTPSRGSGNTIYF
j_call: TRBJ1-5; d_call: NA; v_call: TRBV7-6; clone_size: NA; cdr3_nt: TGTGCCAGCAGCCCGGACGGATATAGCAATCAGCCCCAGCATTTT; cdr3_aa: CASSPDGYSNQPQHF
j_call: TRBJ2-1; d_call: NA; v_call: TRBV18; clone_size: once; cdr3_nt: TGTGCCAGCTCACTCATGTCAGACAATGAGCAGTTCTTC; cdr3_aa: CASSLMSDNEQFF
j_call: TRBJ1-2; d_call: TRBD1; v_call: TRBV28; clone_size: NA; cdr3_nt: TGTGCCAGCAGTTCGACAGGGCAGGGCTATGGCTACACCTTC; cdr3_aa: CASSSTGQGYGYTF
j_call: TRBJ2-3; d_call: NA; v_call: TRBV18; clone_size: once; cdr3_nt: TGTGCCAGCTCACCACCTACCACTAGCACAGATACGCAGTATTTT; cdr3_aa: CASSPPTTSTDTQYF
j_call: TRBJ2-7; d_call: TRBD2; v_call: TRBV6-5; clone_size: NA; cdr3_nt: TGTGCCAGCAGCGGGAGGTCGGTGAGGGAGCAGTACTTC; cdr3_aa: CASSGRSVREQYF
j_call: TRBJ1-3; d_call: NA; v_call: TRBV9; clone_size: NA; cdr3_nt: TGTGCCAGCAAAGGGGGTGGAAACACCATATATTTT; cdr3_aa: CASKGGGNTIYF
j_call: TRBJ1-1; d_call: NA; v_call: TRBV5-1; clone_size: once; cdr3_nt: TGCGCCAGCAGCTTGGGCCCGGGACGGGCGAACACTGAAGCTTTCTTT; cdr3_aa: CASSLGPGRANTEAFF
j_call: TRBJ2-1; d_call: TRBD2; v_call: TRBV28; clone_size: NA; cdr3_nt: TGTGCCAGCAGTTTTTTCGTCGGGGGGGGTAGCTCCTACAATGAGCAGTTCTTC; cdr3_aa: CASSFFVGGGSSYNEQFF
j_call: TRBJ1-5; d_call: TRBD1; v_call: TRBV19; clone_size: few; cdr3_nt: TGTGCCAGTAGTACGCGTTCAGGGGGCCTAAGGCAGCCCCAGCATTTT; cdr3_aa: CASSTRSGGLRQPQHF